This is a list of T cell receptor beta chains from one sample in a study of liver allograft versus peripheral blood T cells. TCRdb processed the reads anew with MiXCR; each CDR3 protein has one entry. The data contain a few thousand distinct CDR3 sequences, more than 13% of them singletons. The receptors shown here come from a human patient who had a liver transplant. Some T cells may be transferred from the graft donor. Both conserved end residues are trimmed from each CDR3. D genes are given only for firm matches. Part of the rows lack a size; the others show once, few, many or a class for expanded clones.

>few|TRBJ2-1|TRBV28|.
ASSLVSRAYEQF
>.|TRBJ2-7|TRBV20-1|.
SARVATLDEQY
>medium-sized|TRBJ1-4|TRBV19|.
ASSTYLGQQEKLF
>medium-sized|TRBJ1-2|TRBV6-5|TRBD1
ASSYTGTGGAGYGYT
>medium-sized|TRBJ1-6|TRBV5-6|.
ASSFRGDYNSPLH
>medium-sized|TRBJ1-2|TRBV6-2/TRBV6-3|.
ASSRDLNGGYT
>medium-sized|TRBJ2-1|TRBV18|TRBD2
ASSPPLWEGKYNEQF
>medium-sized|TRBJ2-7|TRBV27|.
ASSRGGENGYEQY
>.|TRBJ1-2|TRBV20-1|.
TLKGGANYGYT
>medium-sized|TRBJ1-3|TRBV28|.
ASKNLDRGNTIY
>medium-sized|TRBJ1-1|TRBV7-2|.
ASSLGTPNTEAF
>.|TRBJ2-1|TRBV7-2|TRBD2
ASSLSGGAYNEQF
>medium-sized|TRBJ1-1|TRBV27|.
ASALLRQGSAEAF
>medium-sized|TRBJ2-7|TRBV7-2|.
ASSLRDSFPEQY
>.|TRBJ2-3|TRBV11-2|TRBD2
ASSRAGLAGVWDTQY
>.|TRBJ2-7|TRBV3-1|.
ASSHPGNGAYEQY
>.|TRBJ1-5|TRBV19|.
ASIPTRGGVNQPQH
>many|TRBJ2-7|TRBV6-2/TRBV6-3|TRBD2
ASSRLAVGEQY